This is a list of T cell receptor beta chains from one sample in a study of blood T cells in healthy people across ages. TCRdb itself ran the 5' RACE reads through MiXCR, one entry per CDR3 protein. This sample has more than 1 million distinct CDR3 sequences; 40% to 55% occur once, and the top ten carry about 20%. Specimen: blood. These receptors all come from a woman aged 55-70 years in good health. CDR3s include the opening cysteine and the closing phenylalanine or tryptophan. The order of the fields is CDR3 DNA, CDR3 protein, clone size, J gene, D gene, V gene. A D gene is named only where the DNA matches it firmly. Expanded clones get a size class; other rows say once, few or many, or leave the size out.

TGTGCCAGCAGGCTAGCGGTCTCCTACGAGCAGTACTTC	CASRLAVSYEQYF	NA	TRBJ2-7	TRBD2	TRBV12-3/TRBV12-4
TGCGCCAGCAGCCAAGTGGGCGCCTACGAGCAGTACTTC	CASSQVGAYEQYF	NA	TRBJ2-7	NA	TRBV4-1
TGTGCCAGCAGCCCAGTTGCAACTAATGAAAAACTGTTTTTT	CASSPVATNEKLFF	few	TRBJ1-4	NA	TRBV12-3/TRBV12-4
TGCGCCAGCAGCTCCGGGACTAGCGCCTACAATGAGCAGTACTTC	CASSSGTSAYNEQYF	few	TRBJ2-7	TRBD2	TRBV5-1
TGTGCCAGCAGTGGAAGCAGCGGTAGCAATCAGCCCCAGCATTTT	CASSGSSGSNQPQHF	NA	TRBJ1-5	NA	TRBV25-1
TGTGCCAGCAGCTTAGGGACTAGAAGGGACACAGATACGCAGTATTTT	CASSLGTRRDTDTQYF	NA	TRBJ2-3	TRBD2	TRBV7-9
TGTGCCAGCAAGCCGGGACTAGCGGGAAATGAGCAGTTC	CASKPGLAGNEQF	NA	TRBJ2-1	TRBD2	TRBV6-1
TGTGCCACCGCCCCTTCGGAGTTGGGCAATGAGCAGTTCTTC	CATAPSELGNEQFF	few	TRBJ2-1	NA	TRBV10-3
TGTGCCAGCAGCTTAGAGCACGGGAGGCCCCTCCCCGATACGCAGTATTTT	CASSLEHGRPLPDTQYF	few	TRBJ2-3	TRBD2	TRBV11-2
TGTGCCACCAGCAGAGAATCCCTAGTGGGAGGTGACACAGATACGCAGTATTTT	CATSRESLVGGDTDTQYF	NA	TRBJ2-3	NA	TRBV15
TGCAGCGCTTTCGCTGGGGCCAACGTCCTGACTTTC	CSAFAGANVLTF	few	TRBJ2-6	NA	TRBV20-1
TGTGCCAGCAGCGGAGGACAGGGGAATAATTCACCCCTCCACTTT	CASSGGQGNNSPLHF	NA	TRBJ1-6	TRBD1	TRBV25-1
TGCGCCAGCAGCCTTACTAAGCGCCTCACAGGGGAGACCCAGTACTTC	CASSLTKRLTGETQYF	NA	TRBJ2-5	NA	TRBV5-1
TGTGCCAGCAAGAGCGAGGTCAGGGCCTCCTATGGCTACACCTTC	CASKSEVRASYGYTF	NA	TRBJ1-2	NA	TRBV6-5
TGCAGCGTTGCATTCCGAGCGGGAGCCACAGATGAGCAGTTCTTC	CSVAFRAGATDEQFF	many	TRBJ2-1	TRBD2	TRBV29-1
TGTGCCAGCAGGAGGGGACTAGCGGGAGGGTCCTCCTACAATGAGCAGTTCTTC	CASRRGLAGGSSYNEQFF	NA	TRBJ2-1	TRBD2	TRBV6-2/TRBV6-3
TGTGCCAGCAGTTTAAGTTCACCGGGATTTAGCAATCAGCCCCAGCATTTT	CASSLSSPGFSNQPQHF	once	TRBJ1-5	NA	TRBV27
TGTGCCACCAGCAGAGGGAGGCGGGTATACGAGCAGTACTTC	CATSRGRRVYEQYF	NA	TRBJ2-7	NA	TRBV15
TGTGCCAGCAGCTTCCCCCGCCCGGGACAGGGGGTTGGGGAGCTGTTTTTT	CASSFPRPGQGVGELFF	NA	TRBJ2-2	TRBD1	TRBV7-8
TGTGCCAGCACCCCGGGGGGAGGGCTGGAGACCCAGTACTTC	CASTPGGGLETQYF	NA	TRBJ2-5	TRBD2	TRBV27
TGTGCCAGCAGCTTAGGCGGACTACCAAATGAGCAGTTCTTC	CASSLGGLPNEQFF	NA	TRBJ2-1	NA	TRBV7-9
TGTGCCAGCAGAAACGCGAGGACTGAAGCTTTCTTT	CASRNARTEAFF	NA	TRBJ1-1	NA	TRBV11-2
TGTGCAACGTTAGCGGGAGCTGGTACGCAGTATTTT	CATLAGAGTQYF	few	TRBJ2-3	TRBD2	TRBV27
TGTGCCAGCAGCCAAGGCGGACCCTACGAGCAGTACTTC	CASSQGGPYEQYF	many	TRBJ2-7	NA	TRBV4-2
TGCGCCAGCAGCCAAGCCCGGGGGCAGGGGACAGATACGCAGTATTTT	CASSQARGQGTDTQYF	few	TRBJ2-3	NA	TRBV4-1
TGCAGCGTTGGAAACGGGGCTAATGTGCAGTTCTTC	CSVGNGANVQFF	NA	TRBJ2-1	NA	TRBV29-1
TGCGCCAGCAGCTTGACCGGGACTAGCGGTTACGAGCAGTACTTC	CASSLTGTSGYEQYF	many	TRBJ2-7	TRBD2	TRBV5-1
TGTGCCAGCAGCCAAGATCCTAGCGGGAGGGGTTCGGGCGAGACCCAGTACTTC	CASSQDPSGRGSGETQYF	NA	TRBJ2-5	TRBD2	TRBV4-2